The clone carrying this TCR beta chain was counted a few times. TCR beta cDNA came from roughly 0.45 ug total RNA, primed with a constant-region primer. For TCR beta, libraries were produced by three nested multiplex PCR rounds using slightly modified ARM-PCR. TRBV1-TRBV30 forward primers paired with a C-beta reverse primer were used in the first two PCR rounds, which ran approximately 10 cycles each. TCRdb redid the calling of the multiplex PCR reads with MiXCR, one entry per CDR3 protein. This table holds around 330,000 distinct CDR3 sequences, around three fifths found once. The sample comes from a study of tumor-infiltrating lymphocytes in primary liver carcinoma. V was cut by 2 bases and J by 9 bases, with 8 bases left in between. The germline CDR1 and CDR2 sequences are MNHEY and SVGEGT. The CDR3 covers 12 residues. Both blood RNA, taken from unsorted whole blood, and germline DNA were extracted.

This TCR was recovered from a young woman with primary liver carcinoma and hepatitis B virus infection. Material: peripheral blood. This chain links TRBV6-2 or TRBV6-3 with TRBJ2-1, with D perhaps matching TRBD2 (6 bases). The CDR3 loop is CASSYGGAEQFF. The CDR3 DNA reads TGTGCCAGCAGTTACGGAGGGGCTGAGCAGTTCTTC.